Shown below are 6 T cell receptor beta chains from a single sample sequenced in a study of Tregs in tolerant kidney transplant recipients. Mixed chimerism was transient after nonmyeloablative marrow transplants from related graft donors. Produced via immunoSEQ multiplex PCR; TCRdb's table is partial and in-frame only. The profile shows roughly 70,000 clones, approximately 87% of them singletons. The material sequenced was CD4+ T cells from blood (PBMCs), taken 6 months after the transplant. The receptors originated from a human patient who received a combined kidney and bone marrow transplant. Some T cells may be provided by the graft donor.

The J gene is TRBJ1-1, the V gene TRBV5-4, with D perhaps matching TRBD1 (6 bases). Trimming removed 4 bases at V and 6 bases at J, with 16 bases between. The CDR3 consists of 14 residues. Germline lookup yields CDR1 SGHNT and CDR2 YYREEE (reference sequence). CDR3 loop: CASSPPTGFSEAFF. DNA of the CDR3: TGTGCCAGCAGCCCTCCCACAGGGTTTTCTGAAGCTTTCTTT. The full variable domain, its missing parts supplied by reference TRBV5-4 and TRBJ1-1, is ETGVTQSPTHLIKTRGQQVTLRCSSQSGHNTVSWYQQALGQGPQFIFQYYREEENGRGNFPPRFSGLQFPNYSSELNVNALELDDSALYLCASSPPTGFSEAFFGQGTRLTVV.

The chain couples TRBV18 to TRBJ2-2, with a tentative D call TRBD1 (5 bases). V lost 4 bases, J lost 0 bases, and 9 bases lay in between. The CDR3 has 15 amino acids. CDR1 is KGHSH, CDR2 LQKENI, per germline. CDR3 amino acids: CASSRQKSNTGELFF. CDR3 nucleotide sequence: TGTGCCAGCTCACGACAGAAATCGAACACCGGGGAGCTGTTTTTT.

The V and J genes are TRBV9 and TRBJ2-1; D is perhaps TRBD2 (5 bases). The CDR3 is 15 amino acids. CDR1 is SGDLS, CDR2 YYNGEE, per germline. V lost 4 bases and J 4 bases, leaving 15 bases between the germline ends. CDR3 nucleotides: TGTGCCAGCAGCTCTCTAGCAGCGATGTACAATGAGCAGTTCTTC. It specifies CASSSLAAMYNEQFF.

J is TRBJ2-1 and V is TRBV30, with D possibly matching TRBD1 (6 bases). Germline values: CDR1 GTSNPN, CDR2 SVGIG (reference sequence). CDR3 length: 11 residues. Trimming removed 4 bases at V and 9 bases at J, with 10 bases between. CDR3 bases: TGTGCCTGGACACAGGGTATTGAGCAGTTCTTC. This codes for CAWTQGIEQFF.

This rearrangement joins TRBV11-1 to TRBJ1-2, with 7 bases that match TRBD1. After removal of 5 bases from V and 3 bases from J, the junction contained 6 bases not matched to a gene. Germline CDR1 SGHAT, CDR2 FQDESV (reference sequence). This CDR3 is built from 14 residues. CDR3 coding DNA: TGTGCCAGCAGCCCCTTCGACAGGGACTATGGCTACACCTTC. It is translated as CASSPFDRDYGYTF.

This clone was found once. The genes are TRBV5-1 and TRBJ2-3, with 11 bases fitting TRBD2. Germline-derived CDR1 and CDR2 are SGHRS and YFSETQ. The CDR3 is 17 residues long. V shed 0 bases and J 0 bases; nucleotides not matched to a gene: 3. The CDR3 DNA reads as TGCGCCAGCAGCTTGGTACTAGCGGGAGATAGCACAGATACGCAGTATTTT. This sequence encodes CASSLVLAGDSTDTQYF. Combining the CDR3 with reference TRBV5-1 and TRBJ2-3 gives the whole variable domain KAGVTQTPRYLIKTRGQQVTLSCSPISGHRSVSWYQQTPGQGLQFLFEYFSETQRNKGNFPGRFSGRQFSNSRSEMNVSTLELGDSALYLCASSLVLAGDSTDTQYFGPGTRLTVL.